The rows below give T cell receptor beta chains drawn from one sample of a study of breast tumors, draining lymph nodes, adjacent tissues. MiXCR was run by TCRdb on the multiplex PCR reads, yielding one entry per CDR3 protein. This table has 200,000 or so distinct CDR3 sequences, 31% appearing once. Sample: axillary lymph node tissue. Receptors originate from a female donor with breast cancer. Some clones in this sample may be carry-over from other donors' samples. CDR3s include the opening cysteine and the closing phenylalanine or tryptophan. Each record gives: J gene, clone size, CDR3 length, V gene, D gene, CDR3 DNA, CDR3 protein. A D gene is named only where the DNA matches it firmly. Part of the rows lack a size; the others show once, few, many or a class for expanded clones.

j_call: TRBJ2-7; clone_size: -; cdr3_length: 14; v_call: TRBV5-4; d_call: TRBD2; cdr3_nt: TGTGCCAGCAGCCCACTAGCGACCCCCTACGAGCGGTACTTC; cdr3_aa: CASSPLATPYERYF
j_call: TRBJ1-6; clone_size: -; cdr3_length: 15; v_call: TRBV9; d_call: TRBD1; cdr3_nt: TGTGCCAGCAGCGTCACTACAGGGGGCAATTCACCCCTCCACTTT; cdr3_aa: CASSVTTGGNSPLHF
j_call: TRBJ1-4; clone_size: -; cdr3_length: 14; v_call: TRBV19; d_call: -; cdr3_nt: TGTGCCAGTAGCATTATAGGGGGTAGGGAAAAACTGTTTTTT; cdr3_aa: CASSIIGGREKLFF
j_call: TRBJ2-5; clone_size: -; cdr3_length: 14; v_call: TRBV5-1; d_call: -; cdr3_nt: TGCGCCAGCAGCGGGGGACTGACCCAAGAGACCCAGTACTTC; cdr3_aa: CASSGGLTQETQYF
j_call: TRBJ1-5; clone_size: many; cdr3_length: 17; v_call: TRBV19; d_call: TRBD1; cdr3_nt: TGTGCCAGTAGTATGGGACGGGGGACAGGGCGGCGGCAGCCCCAGCATTTT; cdr3_aa: CASSMGRGTGRRQPQHF
j_call: TRBJ1-6; clone_size: many; cdr3_length: 11; v_call: TRBV6-5; d_call: TRBD1; cdr3_nt: TGTTGGGGACAGGACGCTTCACCCCTCCACTTT; cdr3_aa: CWGQDASPLHF
j_call: TRBJ2-5; clone_size: many; cdr3_length: 17; v_call: TRBV18; d_call: TRBD2; cdr3_nt: TGTGCCAGCTCACCACCTAGCGGGGGGTCGTACCAAGAGACCCAGTACTTC; cdr3_aa: CASSPPSGGSYQETQYF
j_call: TRBJ2-5; clone_size: many; cdr3_length: 13; v_call: TRBV19; d_call: TRBD2; cdr3_nt: TGTGCCGCTAGCGGGAGGGCCATGGAGACCCAGTACTTC; cdr3_aa: CAASGRAMETQYF
j_call: TRBJ1-1; clone_size: -; cdr3_length: 15; v_call: TRBV6-6; d_call: -; cdr3_nt: TGTGCCAGCAGTCAAGAAGGGGTGGTAGTCACTGAAGCTTTCTTT; cdr3_aa: CASSQEGVVVTEAFF
j_call: TRBJ2-7; clone_size: many; cdr3_length: 17; v_call: TRBV4-2; d_call: TRBD1; cdr3_nt: TGTGCCAGCAGCCAAGATCGTCCTGGGACAGGGACCTACGAGCAGTACTTC; cdr3_aa: CASSQDRPGTGTYEQYF
j_call: TRBJ1-3; clone_size: many; cdr3_length: 15; v_call: TRBV4-3; d_call: -; cdr3_nt: TGCGCCAGCAGCCAAACCAGGGGCTCTGGAAACACCATATATTTT; cdr3_aa: CASSQTRGSGNTIYF
j_call: TRBJ2-7; clone_size: many; cdr3_length: 13; v_call: TRBV4-2; d_call: -; cdr3_nt: TGTGCCAGCAGCCAAGGGGGAAATTACGAGCAGTACTTC; cdr3_aa: CASSQGGNYEQYF
j_call: TRBJ1-3; clone_size: -; cdr3_length: 13; v_call: TRBV10-3; d_call: -; cdr3_nt: TGTGCCATCAGCTCCTCAGCTGGAAACACCATATATTTT; cdr3_aa: CAISSSAGNTIYF
j_call: TRBJ1-1; clone_size: -; cdr3_length: 16; v_call: TRBV6-5; d_call: -; cdr3_nt: TGTGCCAGCAGTTACTCTAGCGGTCAGGTTAGCACTGAAGCTTTCTTT; cdr3_aa: CASSYSSGQVSTEAFF
j_call: TRBJ1-5; clone_size: -; cdr3_length: 13; v_call: TRBV19; d_call: TRBD1; cdr3_nt: TGTGCCGCCTTGGGACAGCACTCGGATACGCAGCATTTT; cdr3_aa: CAALGQHSDTQHF
j_call: TRBJ2-3; clone_size: -; cdr3_length: 14; v_call: TRBV20-1; d_call: -; cdr3_nt: TGCAGTGCTAGAGACTCCGGTGGGAGAGATACGCAGTATTTT; cdr3_aa: CSARDSGGRDTQYF
j_call: TRBJ2-1; clone_size: many; cdr3_length: 16; v_call: TRBV19; d_call: TRBD2; cdr3_nt: TGTGCCAGTAGTATAGTCGGCCTAGCGGGAAGACATGAGCAGTTCTTC; cdr3_aa: CASSIVGLAGRHEQFF
j_call: TRBJ2-5; clone_size: -; cdr3_length: 12; v_call: TRBV20-1; d_call: -; cdr3_nt: TGCAGTGCTAGTGTGGGGAAGGAGACCCAGCACTTC; cdr3_aa: CSASVGKETQHF
j_call: TRBJ2-2; clone_size: many; cdr3_length: 16; v_call: TRBV20-1; d_call: TRBD2; cdr3_nt: TGCAGTGCTAGAGCCCGTCTAGCGGCTAACACCGGGGAGCTGTTTTTT; cdr3_aa: CSARARLAANTGELFF
j_call: TRBJ1-4; clone_size: once; cdr3_length: 18; v_call: TRBV29-1; d_call: TRBD1; cdr3_nt: TGCAGCGTGGGGCCCGGGGGCAGCGGGTACGGGACAGGTGAAAAACTGTTTTTT; cdr3_aa: CSVGPGGSGYGTGEKLFF
j_call: TRBJ1-2; clone_size: many; cdr3_length: 16; v_call: TRBV6-2/TRBV6-3; d_call: -; cdr3_nt: TGTGCCAGCAGTGAGATGGGACACGGAGAAAACTATGGCTACACCTTC; cdr3_aa: CASSEMGHGENYGYTF
j_call: TRBJ1-5; clone_size: -; cdr3_length: 16; v_call: TRBV5-1; d_call: -; cdr3_nt: TGCGCCAGCAGCTTGTTCGGGACTAGCGGGAGGGAGACCCAGCATTTT; cdr3_aa: CASSLFGTSGRETQHF
j_call: TRBJ2-1; clone_size: few; cdr3_length: 17; v_call: TRBV27; d_call: TRBD2; cdr3_nt: TGTGCCAGCAGGGTCTTTGGGACTAGCGGAGATTACAATGAGCAGTTCTTC; cdr3_aa: CASRVFGTSGDYNEQFF
j_call: TRBJ2-7; clone_size: many; cdr3_length: 15; v_call: TRBV12-3/TRBV12-4; d_call: TRBD1; cdr3_nt: TGTGCCAGCAGTTCCGCCGGGACAGGGAGCTACGAGCAGTACTTC; cdr3_aa: CASSSAGTGSYEQYF
j_call: TRBJ1-2; clone_size: -; cdr3_length: 13; v_call: TRBV9; d_call: -; cdr3_nt: TGTGCCAGCAGCGTAGTTCCCTCCTATGGCTACACCTTC; cdr3_aa: CASSVVPSYGYTF
j_call: TRBJ2-1; clone_size: many; cdr3_length: 11; v_call: TRBV3-1; d_call: -; cdr3_nt: TGTGCCAGCAGCCAACTCAATGAGCAGTTCTTC; cdr3_aa: CASSQLNEQFF
j_call: TRBJ1-1; clone_size: -; cdr3_length: 13; v_call: TRBV29-1; d_call: -; cdr3_nt: TGCAGCGGGAGAAAAGACATGAACACTGAAGCTTTCTTT; cdr3_aa: CSGRKDMNTEAFF
j_call: TRBJ1-4; clone_size: -; cdr3_length: 15; v_call: TRBV29-1; d_call: TRBD1; cdr3_nt: TGCAGCGTTGAATGGGCCGGGACAGTAGATGAAAAACTGTTTTTT; cdr3_aa: CSVEWAGTVDEKLFF
j_call: TRBJ2-1; clone_size: -; cdr3_length: 11; v_call: TRBV18; d_call: TRBD1; cdr3_nt: TGTGCCAGCTCACCAGACAGGGTTATAGTCTTC; cdr3_aa: CASSPDRVIVF
j_call: TRBJ1-4; clone_size: few; cdr3_length: 11; v_call: TRBV5-8; d_call: -; cdr3_nt: TGTGCCAGCAGGGGCGGAGAAAAACTGTTTTTT; cdr3_aa: CASRGGEKLFF
j_call: TRBJ2-1; clone_size: many; cdr3_length: 16; v_call: TRBV15; d_call: -; cdr3_nt: TGTGCCACCAGCAGAGATCTGGACGGAGGGGTCCATGAGCAGTTCTTC; cdr3_aa: CATSRDLDGGVHEQFF
j_call: TRBJ2-5; clone_size: many; cdr3_length: 14; v_call: TRBV29-1; d_call: TRBD2; cdr3_nt: TGCAGCGTTGGCCTTCCGGGGGGCCAAGAGACCCAGTACTTC; cdr3_aa: CSVGLPGGQETQYF
j_call: TRBJ2-2; clone_size: -; cdr3_length: 13; v_call: TRBV7-9; d_call: -; cdr3_nt: TGTGCCAGCAGCTTAAACGGACAGGGGGAGCTGTTTTTT; cdr3_aa: CASSLNGQGELFF
j_call: TRBJ2-5; clone_size: many; cdr3_length: 12; v_call: TRBV12-3/TRBV12-4; d_call: -; cdr3_nt: TGTGCCAGCAGCTGGATCGAAGAGACCCAGTACTTC; cdr3_aa: CASSWIEETQYF
j_call: TRBJ2-2; clone_size: once; cdr3_length: 14; v_call: TRBV11-2; d_call: -; cdr3_nt: TGTGCCAGCGCTCAAAGGGGAAAGACCGGGGAGCTGTTTTTT; cdr3_aa: CASAQRGKTGELFF
j_call: TRBJ1-2; clone_size: -; cdr3_length: 15; v_call: TRBV5-1; d_call: TRBD1; cdr3_nt: TGCGCCAGCAGCTATGGGACAGGGGGACTCTATGGCTACACCTTC; cdr3_aa: CASSYGTGGLYGYTF
j_call: TRBJ2-1; clone_size: many; cdr3_length: 17; v_call: TRBV7-6; d_call: -; cdr3_nt: TGTGCCAGCAGCTTAGCGGGCGGCTCTGGGGGGTACAATGAGCAGTTCTTC; cdr3_aa: CASSLAGGSGGYNEQFF
j_call: TRBJ1-3; clone_size: -; cdr3_length: 18; v_call: TRBV13; d_call: TRBD1; cdr3_nt: TGTGCCAGCAGCTCTCTGGACAGGTCTCCTAAATCTGGAAACACCATATATTTT; cdr3_aa: CASSSLDRSPKSGNTIYF
j_call: TRBJ1-3; clone_size: few; cdr3_length: 12; v_call: TRBV9; d_call: -; cdr3_nt: TGTGCCAGCAGCAGGGCTGGAAACACCATATATTTT; cdr3_aa: CASSRAGNTIYF
j_call: TRBJ2-5; clone_size: many; cdr3_length: 16; v_call: TRBV4-1; d_call: -; cdr3_nt: TGCGCCAGCAGCCTCCTCGTGGGCAGGGGACAAGAGACCCAGTACTTC; cdr3_aa: CASSLLVGRGQETQYF
j_call: TRBJ1-6; clone_size: many; cdr3_length: 16; v_call: TRBV7-8; d_call: -; cdr3_nt: TGTGCCAGCAGCTTAGACCCAATGGGATATAATTCACCCCTCCACTTT; cdr3_aa: CASSLDPMGYNSPLHF
j_call: TRBJ2-2; clone_size: many; cdr3_length: 12; v_call: TRBV12-3/TRBV12-4; d_call: -; cdr3_nt: TGTGCCAGCAGTTTTGACGCCGGGGAGCTGTTTTTT; cdr3_aa: CASSFDAGELFF
j_call: TRBJ2-5; clone_size: many; cdr3_length: 18; v_call: TRBV12-3/TRBV12-4; d_call: TRBD1; cdr3_nt: TGTGCCAGCAGTTTAGGGCTACTGGGACAGCCTGTCGGGGAGACCCAGTACTTC; cdr3_aa: CASSLGLLGQPVGETQYF
j_call: TRBJ2-1; clone_size: -; cdr3_length: 14; v_call: TRBV2; d_call: -; cdr3_nt: TGTGCCAGCAGTGAAGCGGGGCGCTGCAATGAGCAGTTCTTC; cdr3_aa: CASSEAGRCNEQFF
j_call: TRBJ2-5; clone_size: -; cdr3_length: 18; v_call: TRBV20-1; d_call: TRBD2; cdr3_nt: TGCAGTGCTAGAGCCAAAGGGGTTCTAGCGGGGGGGCCGAAGACCCAGTACTTC; cdr3_aa: CSARAKGVLAGGPKTQYF
j_call: TRBJ2-5; clone_size: many; cdr3_length: 13; v_call: TRBV2; d_call: -; cdr3_nt: TGTGCCAGCAGTGACATGGGGATGGGGACCCAGTACTTC; cdr3_aa: CASSDMGMGTQYF
j_call: TRBJ1-4; clone_size: -; cdr3_length: 16; v_call: TRBV7-3; d_call: TRBD1; cdr3_nt: TGTGCCAGCAGCCCCACCGGGACAGGGGGCGACGAAAAACTGTTTTTT; cdr3_aa: CASSPTGTGGDEKLFF
j_call: TRBJ2-1; clone_size: many; cdr3_length: 16; v_call: TRBV7-2; d_call: TRBD2; cdr3_nt: TGTGCCAGCAGCTTAGGAATAGCGGGGGTGGGGAATGAGCAGTTCTTC; cdr3_aa: CASSLGIAGVGNEQFF
j_call: TRBJ2-5; clone_size: many; cdr3_length: 13; v_call: TRBV11-2; d_call: -; cdr3_nt: TGTGCCAGCAGGTCCGGGTCCCCTCGGACCCAGTACTTC; cdr3_aa: CASRSGSPRTQYF
j_call: TRBJ1-2; clone_size: -; cdr3_length: 15; v_call: TRBV24-1; d_call: -; cdr3_nt: TGTGCCACCAGTGCTCGCCGGGGACCTAACTATGGCTACACCTTC; cdr3_aa: CATSARRGPNYGYTF
j_call: TRBJ2-7; clone_size: many; cdr3_length: 11; v_call: TRBV20-1; d_call: -; cdr3_nt: TGCAGTGCTAGAACAGGGCCCGAGCAGTACTTC; cdr3_aa: CSARTGPEQYF
j_call: TRBJ2-5; clone_size: many; cdr3_length: 16; v_call: TRBV30; d_call: TRBD1; cdr3_nt: TGTGCCTGGAGTGTACAGGACAGGGATGGGCAAGAGACCCAGTACTTC; cdr3_aa: CAWSVQDRDGQETQYF
j_call: TRBJ2-2; clone_size: -; cdr3_length: 16; v_call: TRBV19; d_call: -; cdr3_nt: TGTGCCAGTAGTATAAAGTCTAGCTATAACACCGGGGAGCTGTTTTTT; cdr3_aa: CASSIKSSYNTGELFF
j_call: TRBJ1-5; clone_size: many; cdr3_length: 13; v_call: TRBV20-1; d_call: TRBD1; cdr3_nt: TGCAGTGCTAGAGGACAGGGAAACCAGCCCCAGCATTTT; cdr3_aa: CSARGQGNQPQHF
j_call: TRBJ1-3; clone_size: -; cdr3_length: 15; v_call: TRBV6-1; d_call: -; cdr3_nt: TGTGCCAGCACCGGGCCCCCAGAGGGTGGAAACACCATATATTTT; cdr3_aa: CASTGPPEGGNTIYF
j_call: TRBJ1-1; clone_size: few; cdr3_length: 14; v_call: TRBV25-1; d_call: -; cdr3_nt: TGTGCCAGCAGTGCTACACCTTTGAACACTGAAGCTTTCTTT; cdr3_aa: CASSATPLNTEAFF
j_call: TRBJ2-5; clone_size: many; cdr3_length: 15; v_call: TRBV11-3; d_call: -; cdr3_nt: TGTGCCAGCAGCTTAGGGGTGCGCGAAGGGGAGACCCAGTACTTC; cdr3_aa: CASSLGVREGETQYF
j_call: TRBJ2-4; clone_size: -; cdr3_length: 15; v_call: TRBV7-2; d_call: -; cdr3_nt: TGTGCCAGCAGCTTAGTCGGACAAGCCAAAAACATTCAGTACTTC; cdr3_aa: CASSLVGQAKNIQYF
j_call: TRBJ1-5; clone_size: many; cdr3_length: 14; v_call: TRBV7-2; d_call: -; cdr3_nt: TGTGCCAGCAGCTTAGCGGTCAGGGAGCAGCCCCAGCATTTT; cdr3_aa: CASSLAVREQPQHF